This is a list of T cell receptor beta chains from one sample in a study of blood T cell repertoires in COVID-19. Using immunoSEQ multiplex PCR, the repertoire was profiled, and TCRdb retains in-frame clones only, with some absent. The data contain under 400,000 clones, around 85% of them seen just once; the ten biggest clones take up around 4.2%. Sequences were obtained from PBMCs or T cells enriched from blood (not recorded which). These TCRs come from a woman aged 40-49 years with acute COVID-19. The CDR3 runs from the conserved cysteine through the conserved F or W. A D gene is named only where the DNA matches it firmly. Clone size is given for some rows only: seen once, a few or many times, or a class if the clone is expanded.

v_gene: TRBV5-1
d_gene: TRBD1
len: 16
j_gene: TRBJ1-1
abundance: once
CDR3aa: CASRRRTGGINTEAFF
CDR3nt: TGCGCCAGCAGAAGGAGAACAGGGGGTATCAACACTGAAGCTTTCTTT

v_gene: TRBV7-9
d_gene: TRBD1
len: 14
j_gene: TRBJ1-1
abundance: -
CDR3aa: CASSFLGQGGEAFF
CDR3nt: TGTGCCAGCAGCTTTTTAGGTCAGGGGGGTGAAGCTTTCTTT

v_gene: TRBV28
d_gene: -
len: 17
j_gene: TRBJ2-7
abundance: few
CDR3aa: CASSPFLEVGFTYEQYF
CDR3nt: TGTGCCAGCAGTCCATTCCTAGAGGTTGGCTTCACCTACGAGCAGTACTTC

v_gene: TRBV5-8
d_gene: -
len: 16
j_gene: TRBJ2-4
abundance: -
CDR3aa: CASSLEVVAAKNIQYF
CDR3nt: TGTGCCAGCAGCTTGGAGGTAGTAGCGGCCAAAAACATTCAGTACTTC

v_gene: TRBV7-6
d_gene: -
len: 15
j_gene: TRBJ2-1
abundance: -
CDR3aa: CASSFWGGLPNEQFF
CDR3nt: TGTGCCAGCAGCTTTTGGGGGGGCCTCCCAAATGAGCAGTTCTTC

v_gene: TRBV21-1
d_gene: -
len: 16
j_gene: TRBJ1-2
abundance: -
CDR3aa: CASSKAWGAGDYGYTF
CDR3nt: TGTGCCAGCAGCAAAGCGTGGGGCGCGGGGGACTATGGCTACACCTTC

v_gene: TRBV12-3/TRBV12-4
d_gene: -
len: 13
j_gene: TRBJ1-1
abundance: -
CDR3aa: CASSFGGTTEAFF
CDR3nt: TGTGCCAGCAGTTTCGGGGGGACCACTGAAGCTTTCTTT

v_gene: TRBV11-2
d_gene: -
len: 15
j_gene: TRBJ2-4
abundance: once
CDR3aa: CASSLAGKTKNIQYF
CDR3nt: TGTGCCAGCAGCCTCGCCGGGAAAACCAAAAACATTCAGTACTTC

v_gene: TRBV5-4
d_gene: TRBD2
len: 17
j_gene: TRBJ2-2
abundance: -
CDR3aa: CASSTSGGAGGTGELFF
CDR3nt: TGTGCCAGTTCGACTAGCGGGGGGGCCGGCGGCACCGGGGAGCTGTTTTTT

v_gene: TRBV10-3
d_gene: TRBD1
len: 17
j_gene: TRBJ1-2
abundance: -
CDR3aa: CAISDPPGTGINYGYTF
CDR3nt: TGTGCCATCAGTGATCCGCCCGGGACAGGGATTAACTATGGCTACACCTTC

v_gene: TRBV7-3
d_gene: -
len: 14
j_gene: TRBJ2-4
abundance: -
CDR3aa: CASSSPGISDIQYF
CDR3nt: TGTGCCAGCAGCTCCCCAGGGATTTCCGACATTCAGTACTTC

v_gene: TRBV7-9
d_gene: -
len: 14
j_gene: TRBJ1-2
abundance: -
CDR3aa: CASSSGQIPRGYTF
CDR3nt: TGTGCCAGCAGCTCCGGACAGATCCCTCGGGGCTACACCTTC

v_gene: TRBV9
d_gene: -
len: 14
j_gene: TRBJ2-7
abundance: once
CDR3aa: CASSVGSGSYEQYF
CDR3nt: TGTGCCAGCAGCGTAGGGAGTGGCTCCTACGAGCAGTACTTC

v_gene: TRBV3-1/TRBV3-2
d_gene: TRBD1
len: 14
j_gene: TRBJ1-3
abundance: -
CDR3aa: CASSQGTGVYTIYF
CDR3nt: TGTGCCAGCAGCCAAGGGACAGGGGTGTACACCATATATTTT

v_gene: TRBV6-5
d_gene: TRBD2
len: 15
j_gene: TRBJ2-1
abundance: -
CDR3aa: CASSNLAGGYNEQFF
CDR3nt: TGTGCCAGCAGTAACCTAGCGGGGGGGTACAATGAGCAGTTCTTC

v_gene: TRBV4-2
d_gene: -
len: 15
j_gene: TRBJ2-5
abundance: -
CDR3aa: CASSQVIGNQETQYF
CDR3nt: TGTGCCAGCAGCCAAGTCATCGGGAACCAAGAGACCCAGTACTTC

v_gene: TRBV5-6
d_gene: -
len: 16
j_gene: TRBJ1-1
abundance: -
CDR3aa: CASSEAAGRWYTEAFF
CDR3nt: TGTGCCAGCAGCGAAGCAGCAGGCCGATGGTACACTGAAGCTTTCTTT

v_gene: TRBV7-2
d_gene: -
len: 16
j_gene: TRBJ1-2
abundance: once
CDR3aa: CASSSYRNRDSIGYTF
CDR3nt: TGTGCCAGCAGCTCATACCGTAACCGGGACTCCATAGGCTACACCTTC

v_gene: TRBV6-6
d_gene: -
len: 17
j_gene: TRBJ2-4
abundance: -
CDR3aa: CASSPGPGGGGENIQYF
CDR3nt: TGTGCCAGCAGTCCTGGGCCGGGCGGAGGGGGCGAAAACATTCAGTACTTC

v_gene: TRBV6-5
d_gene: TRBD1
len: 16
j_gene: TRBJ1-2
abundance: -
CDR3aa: CASSSGVGQEYYGYTF
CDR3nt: TGTGCCAGCAGTTCCGGGGTCGGACAGGAGTACTATGGCTACACCTTC

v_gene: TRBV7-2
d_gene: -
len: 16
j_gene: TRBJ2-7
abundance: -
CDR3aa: CASSLALSPGSYEQYF
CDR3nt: TGTGCCAGCAGCTTAGCGCTGTCCCCCGGCTCCTACGAGCAGTACTTC

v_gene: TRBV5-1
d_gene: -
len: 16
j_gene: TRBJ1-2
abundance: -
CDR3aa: CASSLVWTDPLYGYTF
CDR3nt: TGCGCCAGCAGCTTGGTATGGACAGATCCCCTCTATGGCTACACCTTC

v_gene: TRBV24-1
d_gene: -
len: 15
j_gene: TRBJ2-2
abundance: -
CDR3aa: CATSTTASFTGELFF
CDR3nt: TGTGCCACCAGCACGACAGCGTCCTTCACCGGGGAGCTGTTTTTT

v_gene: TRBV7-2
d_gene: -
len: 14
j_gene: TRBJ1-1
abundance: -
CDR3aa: CASSLDLGSGRAFF
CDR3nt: TGTGCCAGCAGCTTAGATCTAGGGAGCGGAAGAGCTTTCTTT

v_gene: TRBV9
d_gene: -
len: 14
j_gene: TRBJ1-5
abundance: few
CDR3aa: CASSVSNSNQPQHF
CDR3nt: TGTGCCAGCAGCGTTTCAAATAGCAATCAGCCCCAGCATTTT